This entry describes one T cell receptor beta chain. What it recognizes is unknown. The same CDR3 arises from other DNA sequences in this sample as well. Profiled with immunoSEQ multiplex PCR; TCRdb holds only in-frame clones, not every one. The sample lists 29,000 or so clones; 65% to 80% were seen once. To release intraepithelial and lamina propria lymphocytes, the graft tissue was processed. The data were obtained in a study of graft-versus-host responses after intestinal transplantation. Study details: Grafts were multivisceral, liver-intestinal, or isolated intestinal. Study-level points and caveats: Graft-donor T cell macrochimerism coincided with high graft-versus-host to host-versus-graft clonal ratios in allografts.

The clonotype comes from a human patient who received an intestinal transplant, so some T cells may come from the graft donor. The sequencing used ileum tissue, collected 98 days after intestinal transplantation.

The CDR3 spells CASSAGLAGIQETQYF. DNA of the CDR3: TGTGCCAGCAGCGCAGGACTAGCGGGGATACAGGAGACCCAGTACTTC. The chain recombines TRBV9 with TRBJ2-5; 12 bases line up with TRBD2. The CDR3 sequence is 16 residues long. The ends lost 3 bases at V and 5 bases at J; junction bases unmatched: 8. Germline V gene sequence: CDR1 SGDLS, CDR2 YYNGEE.